This T cell receptor beta chain was recovered during a study of early T cells in non-severe SARS-CoV-2 infection (dated by TCRdb to the early 2020s). A note on the overall study: Because TCR sequencing relied on bulk RNA taken from unsorted whole blood, pairing of alpha and beta chains was not possible.

Set within a cohort of healthcare workers in London, UK, this nested case-control study involved weekly PCR testing of nasopharyngeal swabs along with blood sampling. Healthcare workers were recruited between 23 and 31 March 2020, during the week of the UK lockdown, and were followed weekly for up to about 16 weeks. The junction carries 7 bases between V and J, which are trimmed by 4 bases and 2 bases respectively. CDR1 and CDR2 (SGDLS, YYNGEE) derive from the germline V gene. The CDR3 holds 13 amino acids from the cysteine to the phenylalanine. The retained sequence is limited to the CDR3, 39 bases, with the frame set at the first base. General study outcomes and caveats: VDJdb matching was skewed toward anti-spike CD8 responses and likely underestimated virus-specific expansions by missing private and CD4 specificities.

In the case of this clonotype: What this receptor recognizes is not known. Base qualities are not provided; no much larger clone lies one nucleotide away.

The library relied on 5' RACE. Instrument on record: NextSeq 500. Unique molecular identifiers were attached to individual cDNA molecules in the TCR library protocol so that sequencing error and PCR bias could be corrected. TCR alpha and beta chains were both sequenced, and the abundances of alpha and beta sequences in each sample were closely correlated with each other. The authors' pipeline ran thus. Decombinator V4 was used to annotate TCR sequences for V gene, J gene and CDR3. TCRs were defined as expanded if a significant change between any two time points was detected under a Poisson model with p below 0.0001. TCR abundances were normalised to the total number of TCRs sequenced in each sample and reported as counts per million. MAIT TCRs were defined by TRAV1-2 paired with TRAJ12, TRAJ20 or TRAJ33, and iNKT TCRs by TRAV10 paired with TRAJ18. VDJdb, accessed 1 November 2021, was searched for CMV, EBV and SARS-CoV-2 annotated TCRs, excluding TCRs annotated for multiple antigens. Starting from the raw public reads, TCRdb applied fastp trimming at Q25, assembled clones with MiXCR and retained in-frame beta chains. Every distinct CDR3 protein forms one entry, paired with its most common genes and DNA. TCRdb's processing, not the authors', yielded these V and J calls. The sample table records around 30,000 distinct CDR3 sequences; 5.5% to 7.5% of these occur just once. Less than 10% of the sample comes from the top ten.

The source of this sequence is an adult who was a healthcare worker with PCR-confirmed SARS-CoV-2 infection or an uninfected control (not recorded which). Recombination connected TRBV9 to TRBJ2-1; too little of a D gene remains to name it. Sequencing used whole blood. The nucleotide sequence reads TGTGCCAGCAGCCGAACGCCCTACAATGAGCAGTTCTTC. Its translation reads: CASSRTPYNEQFF.